A single sample is the source of the 14 T cell receptor beta chains below, sequenced in a study of CXCR3-negative and CXCR3-positive naive CD8 T cells (dated by TCRdb to 2018 to 2020). Paper-wide results and their limitations: Compared with CXCR3-negative naive cells, CXCR3-positive naive cells had TRB CDR3s with higher hydrophobicity (lower Kidera factor 4), lower energy, and higher strength and volume indices.

Antigen specificity for these receptors is unknown. The instrument given in TCRdb is NextSeq 550. The Human TCR Profiling Kit (MiLaboratory) was used to make UMI-labeled 5' RACE TRB cDNA libraries. TCRdb reanalyzed the reads, keeping one entry per CDR3 protein sequence and omitting DNA. The sample's table lists a count of around 160,000 distinct CDR3 sequences. The ten largest clones capture about 0.3% of the sample. Sequencing was done on a sample of naive CXCR3+ CD8+ T cells from blood. The cell subset or site label, as the study defines it: CD45RO-CCR7+CD27+CD95- naive CD8+ T cells expressing CXCR3 (TNR3+). These receptors all stem from a human donor in good health. Some clones in this sample may be carry-over from other donors' samples.

The chain joins TRBV20-1 to TRBJ2-2; TCRdb reports TRBD1, a call that lacks DNA to check it against. The germline CDR1 and CDR2 sequences are DFQATT and SNEGSKA (reference sequence). The CDR3 is 17 amino acids. This chain's CDR3 is CSARDHIREPKAGELFF.

This chain joins TRBV2 and TRBJ2-1; TCRdb lists TRBD1, though no DNA is available to test this call. The germline CDR1 and CDR2 sequences are SNHLY and FYNNEI. This CDR3 contains 16 residues. This CDR3 is CASVGQGTLLYNEQFF.

The J gene is TRBJ2-5, the V gene TRBV7-9; TCRdb designates TRBD2, a call that cannot be tested without DNA. This CDR3 has 15 amino acids. The germline CDR1 and CDR2 sequences are SEHNR and FQNEAQ (reference sequence). CDR3 loop: CASGTSGRARETQYF.

The V call is TRBV11-2, the J call TRBJ2-1. The CDR3 runs to 14 residues. Germline V CDR1 and CDR2: SGHAT, FQNNGV. CDR3 region: CASSLLEDWNEQFF.

The chain couples TRBV29-1 to TRBJ2-7; TCRdb reports TRBD2, a call that lacks DNA to check it against. The CDR3 runs to 15 residues. Per germline, CDR1 SQVTM and CDR2 ANQGSEA. The CDR3 protein is CSVERKGTSGDEQYF.

The rearrangement joins TRBV4-3 to TRBJ2-7. Germline V gene lookup returns CDR1 LGHNA and CDR2 YSLEER. CDR3 length: 16 amino acids. CDR3 protein: CASSQEWQDLTYEQYF.

This chain connects TRBV20-1 to TRBJ2-1; TCRdb's D call of TRBD2 is untestable without DNA. Germline assignment: CDR1 DFQATT and CDR2 SNEGSKA (reference sequence). The CDR3 sequence is 15 residues long. CDR3 sequence: CSARDLGGLESEQFF.

The V and J genes are TRBV29-1 and TRBJ2-7; TCRdb's D gene call, TRBD1, goes unchecked for lack of DNA. Germline V gene lookup returns CDR1 SQVTM and CDR2 ANQGSEA. The CDR3 covers 13 residues. This chain's CDR3 is CSVVPGHVNEQYF.

The V and J genes are TRBV5-4 and TRBJ2-7; the D call from TCRdb, TRBD1, cannot be confirmed without DNA. Germline V gene sequence: CDR1 SGHNT, CDR2 YYREEE (reference sequence). CDR3 length equals 14 residues. The CDR3 reads CASSLGGAHDEQYF.

The genes are TRBV27 and TRBJ1-5. CDR3 size: 13 residues. From germline, CDR1 is MNHEY and CDR2 SMNVEV (reference sequence). The CDR3 here is CASSFSYYQPQHF.

V gene TRBV5-1 combines with J gene TRBJ1-1; the TRBD1 assignment by TCRdb is unverifiable without DNA. The CDR3 runs to 14 residues. Germline-derived CDR1 and CDR2 are SGHRS and YFSETQ. The CDR3 loop is CASRFDGANTEAFF.

The V call is TRBV5-1, the J call TRBJ2-3; TCRdb picks TRBD2, but there is no DNA to check that call. Per the germline V gene, CDR1 is SGHRS and CDR2 is YFSETQ. The CDR3 spans 18 residues. The CDR3 protein is CASSLVPASGRFADTQYF.

The chain links TRBV29-1 to TRBJ2-3; checking the TCRdb D call of TRBD1 is not possible without DNA. There are 13 residues in the CDR3. The germline V gene has CDR1 SQVTM and CDR2 ANQGSEA. CDR3 residues: CSVAGGSTDTQYF.

The chain couples TRBV20-1 to TRBJ2-2. Germline V gene data show CDR1 as DFQATT and CDR2 as SNEGSKA (reference sequence). The CDR3 loop spans 12 amino acids. This CDR3 reads CSASWVSGELFF.